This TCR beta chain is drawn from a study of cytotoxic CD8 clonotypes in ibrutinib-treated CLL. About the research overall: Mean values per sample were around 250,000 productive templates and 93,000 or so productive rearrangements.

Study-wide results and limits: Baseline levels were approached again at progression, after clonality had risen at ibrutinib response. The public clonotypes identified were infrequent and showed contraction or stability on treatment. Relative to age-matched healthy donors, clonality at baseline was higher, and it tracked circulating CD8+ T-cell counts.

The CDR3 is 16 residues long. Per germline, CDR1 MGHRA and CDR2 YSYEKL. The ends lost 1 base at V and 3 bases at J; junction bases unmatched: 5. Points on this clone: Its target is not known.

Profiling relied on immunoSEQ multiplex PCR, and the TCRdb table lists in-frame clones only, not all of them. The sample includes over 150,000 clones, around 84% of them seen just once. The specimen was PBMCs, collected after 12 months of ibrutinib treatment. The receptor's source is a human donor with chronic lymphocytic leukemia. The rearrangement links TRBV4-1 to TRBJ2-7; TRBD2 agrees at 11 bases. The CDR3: CASSQGLAGGHYEQYF. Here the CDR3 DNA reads TGCGCCAGCAGCCAAGGGTTAGCGGGAGGGCACTACGAGCAGTACTTC.